This TCR beta chain came from a study of beta chain features in type 1 diabetes. Looking at the study overall: Examination of sorted cells across all samples involved about 99 million cells.

Investigators reverse transcribed all isolated RNA, so they sequenced expressed TCRB transcripts. Only in-frame clones appear in the TCRdb table, and some are missing; sequencing was by immunoSEQ multiplex PCR. The data show under 400,000 clones, 15% to 20% seen once. Study conclusions and caveats: TCRB rearrangement may or may not be influenced by HLA type; here this remained unresolved. Shortening of TCRB CDR3s, moderate but significant, appeared in all four CD4+ subsets of Type 1 diabetes patients.

V dropped 4 bases and J dropped 2; count of bases not matched to a gene: 9. Germline V gene lookup returns CDR1 ENHRY and CDR2 SYGVKD. The CDR3 has 16 residues. The purity of all sorted populations exceeded 95%. In this sample, this clone turned up a few times. Antigen: not known. The rearrangement uses TRBV10-3 and TRBJ2-3; 7 nucleotides align to TRBD1. The receptor was derived from a woman in her late teens or twenties in good health. Sequenced sample: naive CD4+ T cells from blood. The DNA of the CDR3 is TGTGCCATCAGTGGGGCAGGGGGAGCTTACACAGATACGCAGTATTTT. Translated: CAISGAGGAYTDTQYF.